This entry describes one T cell receptor beta chain. Its antigen is unidentified. The data were taken from a study of T cells in Graves' hyperthyroidism and ophthalmopathy. Overall study results and limits: Ophthalmopathy onset followed model prediction by a median about 6.5 months.

RNA transcripts served as the template for amplifying TCR beta CDR3 regions. Initially, a first-round RT-PCR of the TCR CDR3 employed the HTBI primer set. TCRdb passed the multiplex PCR reads through MiXCR, listing each CDR3 protein once. The table lists around 300,000 distinct CDR3 sequences, approximately 16% of them singletons, with 30% to 35% in the top ten. This sequence was found in a woman in her forties or fifties with Graves' hyperthyroidism that later progressed to Graves' ophthalmopathy. Sequenced sample: blood.

CDR3 region: CASSLFGGENTEAFF. The CDR3 bases are TGTGCCAGCAGCTTGTTTGGGGGGGAGAACACTGAAGCTTTCTTT. The chain carries TRBV5-8 and TRBJ1-1; D might be TRBD1 (5 bases). The CDR3 is 15 residues long. V was cut by 1 base and J by 1 base, with 11 bases left in between. Germline CDR1 and CDR2: SGHTS and YDEGEE.